The sequence of this T cell receptor (beta chain) was determined in a study of OX40 agonist ivuxolimab in advanced cancers. About the study: The patients received agonistic anti-OX40 (CD134) antibody ivuxolimab.

Assay used: immunoSEQ multiplex PCR; TCRdb lists only in-frame clones, some missing. The sample records just under 55,000 clones, nearly 80% being singletons. Trimming removed 7 bases from V and 11 bases from J, with 20 bases in between. Germline values: CDR1 MDHEN, CDR2 SYDVKM. This CDR3 spans 13 amino acids. This rearrangement joins TRBV28 to TRBJ1-2, with no clear D. Sequenced here: CD4+ or CD8+ T cells sorted from blood, sampled in a trial of the OX40 agonist ivuxolimab. The receptor comes from an adult with an advanced solid tumor such as melanoma, head and neck, liver or kidney cancer. CDR3 region: CASITPGTKGYTF. The CDR3 DNA follows: TGTGCCAGCATCACGCCGGGAACCAAGGGTTACACCTTC.